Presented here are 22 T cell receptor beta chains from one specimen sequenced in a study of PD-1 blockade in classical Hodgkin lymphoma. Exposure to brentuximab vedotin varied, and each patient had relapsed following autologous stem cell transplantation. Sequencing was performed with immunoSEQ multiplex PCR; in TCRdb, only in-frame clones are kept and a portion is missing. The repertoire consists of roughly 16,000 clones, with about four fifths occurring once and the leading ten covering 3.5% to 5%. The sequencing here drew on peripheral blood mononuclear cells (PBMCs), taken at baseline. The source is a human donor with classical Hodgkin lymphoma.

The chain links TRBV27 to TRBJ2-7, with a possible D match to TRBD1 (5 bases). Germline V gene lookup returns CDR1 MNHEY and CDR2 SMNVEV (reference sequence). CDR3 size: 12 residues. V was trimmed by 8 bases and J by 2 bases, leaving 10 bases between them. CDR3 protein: CASATDPYEQYF. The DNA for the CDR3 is TGTGCCAGCGCGACAGACCCCTACGAGCAGTACTTC.

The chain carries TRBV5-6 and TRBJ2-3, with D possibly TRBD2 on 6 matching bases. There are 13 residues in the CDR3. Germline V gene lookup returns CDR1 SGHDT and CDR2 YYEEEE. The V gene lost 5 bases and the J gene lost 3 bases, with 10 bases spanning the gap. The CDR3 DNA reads TGTGCCAGCAGTACTGGGGGGACAGATACGCAGTATTTT. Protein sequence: CASSTGGTDTQYF.

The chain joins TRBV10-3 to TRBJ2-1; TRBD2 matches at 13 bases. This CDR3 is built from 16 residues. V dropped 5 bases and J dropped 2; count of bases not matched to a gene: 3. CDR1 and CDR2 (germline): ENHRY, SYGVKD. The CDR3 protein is CAISPGLAGAYNEQFF. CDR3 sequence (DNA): TGTGCCATCAGTCCAGGACTAGCGGGAGCCTACAATGAGCAGTTCTTC.

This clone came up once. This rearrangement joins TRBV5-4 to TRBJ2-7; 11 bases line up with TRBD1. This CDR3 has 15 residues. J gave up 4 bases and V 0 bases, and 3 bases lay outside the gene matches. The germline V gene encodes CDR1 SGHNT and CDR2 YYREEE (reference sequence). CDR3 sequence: CASSLGGQGVYEQYF. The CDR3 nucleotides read TGTGCCAGCAGCTTGGGGGGACAGGGGGTGTACGAGCAGTACTTC. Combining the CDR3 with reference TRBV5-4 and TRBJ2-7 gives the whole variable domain ETGVTQSPTHLIKTRGQQVTLRCSSQSGHNTVSWYQQALGQGPQFIFQYYREEENGRGNFPPRFSGLQFPNYSSELNVNALELDDSALYLCASSLGGQGVYEQYFGPGTRLTVT.

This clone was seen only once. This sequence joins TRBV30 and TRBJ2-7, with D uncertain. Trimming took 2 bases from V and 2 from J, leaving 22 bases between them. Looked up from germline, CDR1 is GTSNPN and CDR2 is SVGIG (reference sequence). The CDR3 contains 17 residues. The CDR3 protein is CAWSPAPRLGRTYEQYF. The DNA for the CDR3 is TGTGCCTGGAGTCCCGCCCCCAGACTCGGCCGTACCTACGAGCAGTACTTC.

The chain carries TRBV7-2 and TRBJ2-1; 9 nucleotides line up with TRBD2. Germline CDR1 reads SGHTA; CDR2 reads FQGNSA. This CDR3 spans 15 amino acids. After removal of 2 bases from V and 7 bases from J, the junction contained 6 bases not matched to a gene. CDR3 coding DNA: TGTGCCAGCAGCTTATTAGGAGCGGGGGGAAATGAGCAGTTCTTC. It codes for CASSLLGAGGNEQFF.

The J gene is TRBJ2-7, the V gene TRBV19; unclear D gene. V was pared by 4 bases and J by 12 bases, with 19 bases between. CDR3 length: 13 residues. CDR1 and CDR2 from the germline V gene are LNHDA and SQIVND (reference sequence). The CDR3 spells CASSTSPAGPRYF. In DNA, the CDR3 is TGTGCCAGTAGTACCTCCCCAGCCGGCCCTAGGTACTTC.

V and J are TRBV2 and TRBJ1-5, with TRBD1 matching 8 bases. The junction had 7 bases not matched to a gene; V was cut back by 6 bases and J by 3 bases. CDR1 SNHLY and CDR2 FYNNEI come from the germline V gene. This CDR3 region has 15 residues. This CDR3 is CASSAGGTDNQPQHF. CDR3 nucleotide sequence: TGTGCCAGCAGCGCAGGGGGCACTGACAATCAGCCCCAGCATTTT.

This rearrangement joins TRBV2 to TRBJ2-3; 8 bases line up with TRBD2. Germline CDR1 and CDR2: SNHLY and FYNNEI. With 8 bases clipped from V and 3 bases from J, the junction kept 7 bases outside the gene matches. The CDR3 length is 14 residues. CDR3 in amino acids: CASPQRGPTDTQYF. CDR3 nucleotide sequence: TGTGCCAGCCCTCAGCGGGGGCCGACAGATACGCAGTATTTT.

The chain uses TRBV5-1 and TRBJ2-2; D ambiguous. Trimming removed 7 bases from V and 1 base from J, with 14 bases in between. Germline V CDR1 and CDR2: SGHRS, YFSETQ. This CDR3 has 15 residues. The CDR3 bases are TGCGCCAGCCGCACCTGGACGCTGAACACCGGGGAGCTGTTTTTT. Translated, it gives CASRTWTLNTGELFF.

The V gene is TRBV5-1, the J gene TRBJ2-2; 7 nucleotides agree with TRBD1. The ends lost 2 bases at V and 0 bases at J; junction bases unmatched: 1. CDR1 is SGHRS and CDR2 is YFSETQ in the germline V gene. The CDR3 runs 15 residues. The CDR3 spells CASSFDRANTGELFF. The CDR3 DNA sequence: TGCGCCAGCAGCTTCGACAGGGCGAACACCGGGGAGCTGTTTTTT.

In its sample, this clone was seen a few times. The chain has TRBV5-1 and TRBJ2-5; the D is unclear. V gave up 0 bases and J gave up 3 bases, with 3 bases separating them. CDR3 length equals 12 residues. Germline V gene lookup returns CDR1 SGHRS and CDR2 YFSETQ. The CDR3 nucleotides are TGCGCCAGCAGCTTGGTGGAAGAGACCCAGTACTTC. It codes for CASSLVEETQYF.

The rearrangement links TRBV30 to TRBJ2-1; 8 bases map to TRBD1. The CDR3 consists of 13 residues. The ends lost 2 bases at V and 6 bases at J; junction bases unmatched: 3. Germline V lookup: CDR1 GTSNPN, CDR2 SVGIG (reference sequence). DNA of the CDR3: TGTGCCTGGAGTTTAACAGGGGGCAATGAGCAGTTCTTC. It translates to CAWSLTGGNEQFF.

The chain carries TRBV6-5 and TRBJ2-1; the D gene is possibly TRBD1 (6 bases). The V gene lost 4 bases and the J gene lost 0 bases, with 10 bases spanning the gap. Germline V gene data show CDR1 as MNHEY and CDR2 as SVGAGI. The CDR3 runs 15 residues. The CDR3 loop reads CASSSDRSSYNEQFF. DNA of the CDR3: TGTGCCAGCAGTTCAGACAGGAGCTCCTACAATGAGCAGTTCTTC.

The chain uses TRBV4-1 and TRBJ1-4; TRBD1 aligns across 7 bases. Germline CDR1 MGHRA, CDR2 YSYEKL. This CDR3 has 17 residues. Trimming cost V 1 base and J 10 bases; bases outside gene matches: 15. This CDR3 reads CASSQGRGGTVNGKLFF. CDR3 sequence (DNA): TGCGCCAGCAGCCAAGGTCGGGGCGGGACAGTTAACGGAAAACTGTTTTTT.

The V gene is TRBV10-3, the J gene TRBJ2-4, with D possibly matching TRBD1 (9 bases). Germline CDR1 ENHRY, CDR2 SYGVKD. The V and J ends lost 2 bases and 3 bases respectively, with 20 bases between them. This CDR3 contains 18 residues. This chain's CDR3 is CAISETEDRGLDKNIQYF. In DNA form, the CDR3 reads TGTGCCATCAGTGAGACCGAGGACAGGGGACTAGACAAAAACATTCAGTACTTC.

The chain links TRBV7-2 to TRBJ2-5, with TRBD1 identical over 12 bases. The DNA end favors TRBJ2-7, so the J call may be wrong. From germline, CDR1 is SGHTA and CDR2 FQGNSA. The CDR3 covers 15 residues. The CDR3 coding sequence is TGTGCCAGCAGCTTGGAGGGACAGGGGGCTTACGAGCAGTACTTC. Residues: CASSLEGQGAYEQYF.

The CDR3 here is CASSTDYPDTQYF. The CDR3 DNA is TGTGCCAGCAGCACGGACTATCCAGATACGCAGTATTTT. The chain has TRBV5-4 and TRBJ2-3; TRBD2 is a possible D gene (6 bases). The CDR3 is made up of 13 amino acids. CDR1 and CDR2 from the germline V gene are SGHNT and YYREEE (reference sequence). Trimming pared 4 bases from V and 4 bases from J, leaving 10 bases between.

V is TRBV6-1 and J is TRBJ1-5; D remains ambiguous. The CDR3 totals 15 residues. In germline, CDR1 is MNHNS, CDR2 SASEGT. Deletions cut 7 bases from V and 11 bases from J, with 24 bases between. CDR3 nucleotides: TGTGCCAGCACTGGGCGGGTGCGGAACCTCGCGGCCCAGCATTTT. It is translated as CASTGRVRNLAAQHF.

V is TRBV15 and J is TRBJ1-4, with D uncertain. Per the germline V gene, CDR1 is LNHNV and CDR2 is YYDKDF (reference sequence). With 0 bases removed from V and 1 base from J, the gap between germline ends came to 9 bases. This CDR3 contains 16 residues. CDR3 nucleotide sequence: TGTGCCACCAGCAGAGATAACGCAATAACTAATGAAAAACTGTTTTTT. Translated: CATSRDNAITNEKLFF.

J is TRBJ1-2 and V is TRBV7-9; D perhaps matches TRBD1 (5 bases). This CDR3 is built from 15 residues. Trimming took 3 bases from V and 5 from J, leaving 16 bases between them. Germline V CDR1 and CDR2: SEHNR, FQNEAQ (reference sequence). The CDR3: CASSFSAGTHYGYTF. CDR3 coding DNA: TGTGCCAGCAGCTTTTCGGCAGGGACCCATTATGGCTACACCTTC.

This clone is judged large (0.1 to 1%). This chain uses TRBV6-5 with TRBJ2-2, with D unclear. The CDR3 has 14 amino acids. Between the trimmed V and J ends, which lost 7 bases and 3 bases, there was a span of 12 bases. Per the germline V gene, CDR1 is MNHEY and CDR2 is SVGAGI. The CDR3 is CASTQLSYTGELFF. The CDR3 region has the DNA TGTGCCAGCACCCAGCTCTCATACACCGGGGAGCTGTTTTTT.